The present entry profiles one TCR beta chain with its context. With 0 bases removed from V and 3 bases from J, the gap between germline ends came to 21 bases. The V gene's germline CDR1 is LGHNA and CDR2 YNFKEQ. CDR3 size: 18 residues. Participants were placed into cohorts based on the clinical history they reported. Using immunoSEQ multiplex PCR, the repertoire was profiled, and TCRdb retains in-frame clones only, with some absent. This sample has over 120,000 clones, with more than 75% found just once. This entry belongs to a study of blood T cell repertoires in COVID-19. This TCR derives from a man aged 60 to 75 who had recovered from COVID-19. The J gene is TRBJ2-7, the V gene TRBV4-2; perhaps TRBD2 as D (7 bases). The material sequenced was PBMCs or T cells enriched from blood (not recorded which). CDR3 sequence reads: CASSQDRHNVGGRYEQYF. The CDR3, as DNA: TGTGCCAGCAGCCAAGATCGTCATAACGTGGGGGGGCGCTACGAGCAGTACTTC.